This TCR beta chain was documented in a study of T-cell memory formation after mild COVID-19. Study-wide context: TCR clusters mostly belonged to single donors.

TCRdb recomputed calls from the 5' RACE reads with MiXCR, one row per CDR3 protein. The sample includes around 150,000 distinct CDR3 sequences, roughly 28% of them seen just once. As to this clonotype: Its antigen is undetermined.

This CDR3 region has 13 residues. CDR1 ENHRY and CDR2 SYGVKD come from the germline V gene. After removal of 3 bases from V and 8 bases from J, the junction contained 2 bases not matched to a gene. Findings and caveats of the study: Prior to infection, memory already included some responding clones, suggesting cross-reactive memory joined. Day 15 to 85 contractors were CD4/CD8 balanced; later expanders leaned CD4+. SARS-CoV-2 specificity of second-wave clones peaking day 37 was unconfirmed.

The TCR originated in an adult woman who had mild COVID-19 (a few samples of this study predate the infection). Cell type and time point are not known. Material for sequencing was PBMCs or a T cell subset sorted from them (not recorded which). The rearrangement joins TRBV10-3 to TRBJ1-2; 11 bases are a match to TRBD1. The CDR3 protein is CAISEWTGGGYTF. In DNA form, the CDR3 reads TGTGCCATCAGTGAATGGACAGGGGGCGGCTACACCTTC.